Each of the 32 T cell receptor beta chains below was sequenced from the same sample in a study of post-analysis software for immune sequencing data. Study-wide results and caveats: TRBV5-6, TRBV5-1 and TRBV20-1 belonged to a set of roughly 5 TRBV segments that were more frequent in patients than controls.

No antigen has been assigned to these receptors. Sequencing libraries made from TCR beta cDNA carried unique molecular identifiers. TCRdb redid the calling of the PCR reads with MiXCR, one entry per CDR3 protein. The table includes hundreds of thousands of distinct CDR3 sequences, roughly two fifths detected once. The sequencing input was blood. These receptors all stem from a girl under 18 with multiple sclerosis.

Regarding this clonotype: The junction differs from germline at one of its ends, possibly a read error. For the CDR3, the DNA is TGTGCCAGCAGCTTAGCGCCCTATCGGGGTAAAGGCTACGAGCAGCACTTC. It is translated as CASSLAPYRGKGYEQHF. V is TRBV7-6 and J is TRBJ2-7; a possible D gene is TRBD2 (5 bases). This CDR3 region has 17 residues. Germline CDR1 reads SGHVS; CDR2 reads FNYEAQ.

The chain joins TRBV13 to TRBJ2-1, with 9 bases lining up with TRBD2. Germline-derived CDR1 and CDR2 are PRHDT and FYEKMQ (reference sequence). The CDR3 length is 16 residues. The J segment lost 5 bases and the V segment lost 3 bases, leaving 8 bases of the junction unmatched. Written as DNA, the CDR3 is TGTGCCAGCAGCTTCGCCGTCGGCGGGAGGGACAATGAGCAGTTCTTC. Its translation is CASSFAVGGRDNEQFF.

The rearrangement links TRBV12-3 or TRBV12-4 to TRBJ2-1; D gene unclear. With 6 bases removed from V and 6 bases from J, the gap between germline ends came to 12 bases. The length of the CDR3 is 13 residues. The CDR3 loop reads CASSPVVSNEQFF. Here the CDR3 DNA reads TGTGCCAGCAGCCCCGTCGTCAGCAATGAGCAGTTCTTC.

This clonotype was detected once. The chain links TRBV5-1 to TRBJ1-1; D gene unclear. V lost 4 bases and J 2 bases, leaving 9 bases between the germline ends. Per germline, CDR1 SGHRS and CDR2 YFSETQ. The CDR3 has 13 residues. The CDR3 loop is CASSPRVNTEAFF. The CDR3 nucleotides are TGCGCCAGCAGCCCGCGGGTCAACACTGAAGCTTTCTTT.

This clonotype was detected only a few times. J is TRBJ1-6 and V is TRBV9; D remains ambiguous. The germline V gene encodes CDR1 SGDLS and CDR2 YYNGEE. The length of the CDR3 is 13 residues. The ends were cut back, 4 bases at V and 7 bases at J, with 9 bases in the middle. The CDR3 DNA reads TGTGCCAGCAGCAAAGCTGGCAATTCACCCCTCCACTTT. Encoded protein: CASSKAGNSPLHF.

This clonotype was seen a handful of times. The chain employs TRBV3-1 and TRBJ2-7; 10 nucleotides match TRBD2. Trimming cost V 0 bases and J 4 bases; bases outside gene matches: 3. This CDR3 is 15 amino acids long. The germline CDR1 and CDR2 sequences are LGHDT and YNNKEL (reference sequence). The CDR3 loop is CASSQEASGGYEQYF. CDR3 nucleotide sequence: TGTGCCAGCAGCCAAGAGGCTAGCGGGGGATACGAGCAGTACTTC.

In this sample, this clonotype turned up a few times. The chain couples TRBV7-9 to TRBJ1-2; D is perhaps TRBD1 (6 bases). This CDR3 has 13 amino acids. CDR1 SEHNR and CDR2 FQNEAQ come from the germline V gene (reference sequence). The V gene lost 3 bases and the J gene lost 8 bases, with 13 bases spanning the gap. The CDR3 protein is CASSFYREGGYTF. The CDR3 DNA reads TGTGCCAGCAGCTTCTACAGGGAGGGAGGCTACACCTTC.

This sequence joins TRBV24-1 and TRBJ1-2; possibly TRBD1 for D (5 bases). Trimming stripped 5 bases from V and 3 bases from J, with 15 bases between. The CDR3 consists of 15 residues. Germline V gene sequence: CDR1 KGHDR, CDR2 SFDVKD. CDR3 residues: CATSASEGLDYGYTF. CDR3 in DNA: TGTGCCACCAGTGCGTCCGAGGGGCTCGACTATGGCTACACCTTC.

A few counts support this clonotype. The rearrangement uses TRBV24-1 and TRBJ2-3; no clear D. V lost 3 bases to trimming and J lost 8 bases, with 14 bases between them. Germline CDR1 KGHDR, CDR2 SFDVKD. This CDR3 spans 14 amino acids. The CDR3 bases are TGTGCCACCAGTGATGCTAAAACAGTGAGTACGCAGTATTTT. Protein sequence: CATSDAKTVSTQYF.

This chain connects TRBV29-1 to TRBJ2-3; D call uncertain. The germline CDR1 and CDR2 sequences are SQVTM and ANQGSEA. V lost 7 bases and J 4 bases, leaving 12 bases between the germline ends. The CDR3 consists of 12 residues. CDR3 coding DNA: TGCAGCGGGTGGATTCCCCCAGATACGCAGTATTTT. It codes for CSGWIPPDTQYF.

DNA of the CDR3: TGTGCCAGCAAGAGGGGAACTAACTATGGCTACACCTTC. Its translation: CASKRGTNYGYTF. The V call is TRBV6-1, the J call TRBJ1-2; TRBD1 is a possible D gene (5 bases). This CDR3 region has 13 residues. Germline V gives CDR1 MNHNS, CDR2 SASEGT. With 7 bases removed from V and 0 bases from J, the gap between germline ends came to 9 bases.

In its sample, this clonotype was seen a few times. The rearrangement joins TRBV20-1 to TRBJ2-7, with 9 bases fitting TRBD1. Germline V gene sequence: CDR1 DFQATT, CDR2 SNEGSKA (reference sequence). The CDR3 totals 13 residues. Trimming at V came to 1 base and at J to 6 bases, leaving 4 bases not matched to a gene. The CDR3 spells CSARGTGELEQYF. DNA for the CDR3: TGCAGTGCTAGAGGGACAGGGGAACTCGAGCAGTACTTC.

This clonotype was detected once. The genes are TRBV20-1 and TRBJ1-2; TRBD1 is a possible D gene (5 bases). Deletions cut 3 bases from V and 4 bases from J, with 12 bases between. Germline V CDR1 and CDR2: DFQATT, SNEGSKA (reference sequence). The CDR3 sequence is 13 residues long. The CDR3, as DNA: TGCAGTGCTAGGGAGGCAGGGTCCTATGGCTACACCTTC. Translation gives CSAREAGSYGYTF.

The V and J genes are TRBV24-1 and TRBJ2-5; D possibly uses TRBD1 or TRBD2 (5 bases each). The J call may be in error: the DNA end matches TRBJ2-7 better. Germline V gene data show CDR1 as KGHDR and CDR2 as SFDVKD. The CDR3 contains 14 residues. The CDR3 sequence is CATSDPGPPYEQYF. The CDR3 DNA reads as TGTGCCACCAGTGACCCGGGACCCCCCTACGAGCAGTACTTC.

This clonotype has only a few counts. The genes are TRBV24-1 and TRBJ2-5; 8 bases match TRBD2. V lost 4 bases and J lost 4; bases outside the gene matches: 10. CDR3 size: 16 residues. Germline assignment: CDR1 KGHDR and CDR2 SFDVKD. The DNA for the CDR3 is TGTGCCACCAGTGAGCAACTAGCGGCCAAGGGAGAGACCCAGTACTTC. Its translation is CATSEQLAAKGETQYF.

This clonotype was detected a few times. V and J are TRBV11-2 and TRBJ2-1; 8 bases map to TRBD2. The CDR3 runs to 16 residues. The trim removed 3 bases at V and 7 bases at J, leaving 11 bases unmatched. The germline V gene has CDR1 SGHAT and CDR2 FQNNGV. CDR3 bases: TGTGCCAGCAGCTTGCTGGGGACTAGGCGCGTGAATGAGCAGTTCTTC. Residues: CASSLLGTRRVNEQFF.

The chain carries TRBV5-6 and TRBJ2-1; no clear D. The V end was cut by 1 base, the J end by 10 bases, with 6 bases between. The CDR3 has 11 amino acids. Germline V gene lookup returns CDR1 SGHDT and CDR2 YYEEEE. DNA for the CDR3: TGTGCCAGCAGCTTGATGCAGGAGCAGTTCTTC. As protein: CASSLMQEQFF.

The chain couples TRBV12-3 or TRBV12-4 to TRBJ2-1; 9 bases map to TRBD2. This CDR3 is 15 amino acids long. J gave up 7 bases and V 3 bases, and 7 bases lay outside the gene matches. The CDR3 region is CASSFVAGVKNEQFF. The CDR3 DNA follows: TGTGCCAGCAGTTTCGTAGCGGGAGTGAAAAATGAGCAGTTCTTC.

This rearrangement joins TRBV19 to TRBJ2-1, with D possibly called TRBD1 or TRBD2 (5 bases each). The V end was cut by 5 bases, the J end by 4 bases, with 18 bases between. Germline V gene lookup returns CDR1 LNHDA and CDR2 SQIVND (reference sequence). The CDR3 runs 16 residues. The CDR3, as DNA: TGTGCCAGTAGTTCCCCGGGCGCGTGGGGGTACAATGAGCAGTTCTTC. It yields the protein CASSSPGAWGYNEQFF.

The chain is built from TRBV29-1 and TRBJ2-1; 16 bases are a match to TRBD2. The J call may not be correct, given that the DNA end is closer to TRBJ2-7. CDR3 length: 18 residues. Germline-derived CDR1 and CDR2 are SQVTM and ANQGSEA. The CDR3 region is CSVEGLAGGRLSYNEQYF. As DNA, the CDR3 is TGCAGCGTTGAGGGACTAGCGGGAGGGCGTCTCTCCTACAATGAGCAGTACTTC.

This chain uses TRBV3-1 with TRBJ1-2, with 8 bases fitting TRBD1. CDR1 is LGHDT, CDR2 YNNKEL, per germline (reference sequence). This CDR3 has 16 residues. V lost 1 base and J lost 1; bases outside the gene matches: 5. CDR3 in DNA: TGTGCCAGCAGCCAAGGACAGGGGATCGGTAACTATGGCTACACCTTC. Residues: CASSQGQGIGNYGYTF. Based on the CDR3 plus reference TRBV3-1 and TRBJ1-2, the full variable domain is DTAVSQTPKYLVTQMGNDKSIKCEQNLGHDTMYWYKQDSKKFLKIMFSYNNKELIINETVPNRFSPKSPDKAHLNLHINSLELGDSAVYFCASSQGQGIGNYGYTFGSGTRLTVV.

The rearrangement joins TRBV3-1 to TRBJ1-2; D gene unclear. Germline CDR1 and CDR2: LGHDT and YNNKEL (reference sequence). The CDR3 covers 16 residues. The V end lost 0 bases, the J end lost 4 bases, and 15 bases lay between the germline ends. The CDR3 DNA reads TGTGCCAGCAGCCAAGAAAGACGTACGCATCTCTATGGCTACACCTTC. Translated: CASSQERRTHLYGYTF. The whole variable domain, remainder taken from reference TRBV3-1 and TRBJ1-2, is DTAVSQTPKYLVTQMGNDKSIKCEQNLGHDTMYWYKQDSKKFLKIMFSYNNKELIINETVPNRFSPKSPDKAHLNLHINSLELGDSAVYFCASSQERRTHLYGYTFGSGTRLTVV.

The CDR3 sequence: CASSLVRGAEDLREVQETQYF. CDR3 coding DNA: TGCGCCAGCAGCTTGGTGAGGGGGGCTGAGGATCTGCGCGAGGTACAAGAGACCCAGTACTTC. The chain has TRBV5-1 and TRBJ2-5; D is tentatively TRBD1 or TRBD2 (6 bases each). The CDR3 consists of 21 residues. The V end was cut by 0 bases, the J end by 2 bases, with 29 bases between. CDR1 and CDR2 (germline): SGHRS, YFSETQ.

The gene calls are TRBV6-6 and TRBJ2-3; tentatively, D is TRBD2 (6 bases). From germline, CDR1 is MNHNY and CDR2 SVGAGI (reference sequence). V lost 5 bases to trimming and J lost 2 bases, with 17 bases between them. This CDR3 region has 16 residues. The CDR3 loop is CASSPLSSGATDTQYF. The CDR3 coding sequence is TGTGCCAGCAGTCCCCTAAGTAGCGGAGCCACAGATACGCAGTATTTT.

This clonotype was observed a handful of times. J is TRBJ2-7 and V is TRBV5-1; either TRBD1 or TRBD2 may supply D (5 bases each). Germline V lookup: CDR1 SGHRS, CDR2 YFSETQ. The CDR3 contains 13 residues. Deletions cut 5 bases from V and 2 bases from J, with 11 bases between. The CDR3 nucleotides read TGCGCCAGCAGGGGGACGGACGCCTACGAGCAGTACTTC. It encodes CASRGTDAYEQYF. The complete variable domain, with remaining parts taken from reference TRBV5-1 and TRBJ2-7, reads KAGVTQTPRYLIKTRGQQVTLSCSPISGHRSVSWYQQTPGQGLQFLFEYFSETQRNKGNFPGRFSGRQFSNSRSEMNVSTLELGDSALYLCASRGTDAYEQYFGPGTRLTVT.

This clonotype appeared a few times. The rearrangement uses TRBV7-2 and TRBJ1-6, with TRBD1 matching 9 bases. V lost 4 bases to trimming and J lost 9 bases; unmatched junction nucleotides: 4. Germline lookup yields CDR1 SGHTA and CDR2 FQGNSA. The CDR3 loop spans 14 amino acids. The CDR3 here is CASSWDREGSPLHF. CDR3 DNA sequence: TGTGCCAGCAGCTGGGACAGGGAAGGTTCACCCCTCCACTTT.

This chain joins TRBV12-3 or TRBV12-4 and TRBJ2-5; 7 bases are a match to TRBD2. There are 18 residues in the CDR3. V trimming: 5 bases; J trimming: 4 bases; junction bases outside the gene matches: 19. The CDR3 region is CASSLQQGRAVLGETQYF. The DNA for the CDR3 is TGTGCCAGCAGTCTTCAACAAGGGAGGGCGGTCTTGGGAGAGACCCAGTACTTC.

The chain couples TRBV29-1 to TRBJ1-1; 8 bases agree with TRBD1. Germline CDR1 SQVTM, CDR2 ANQGSEA. This CDR3 is built from 13 residues. V lost 6 bases and J lost 1; bases outside the gene matches: 4. As DNA, the CDR3 is TGCAGCGTGGGGGGACAGGAGAACACTGAAGCTTTCTTT. Its translation is CSVGGQENTEAFF.

This clonotype was counted only a few times. The chain links TRBV13 to TRBJ2-7; the D gene is possibly TRBD1 (5 bases). The CDR3 has 13 residues. V was shortened by 5 bases and J by 4 bases, with 12 bases between the two germline ends. Germline V gene sequence: CDR1 PRHDT, CDR2 FYEKMQ (reference sequence). CDR3 DNA: TGTGCCAGCAGCGCCACCGACAGTTACGAGCAGTACTTC. Its protein is CASSATDSYEQYF.

CDR3 coding DNA: TGTGCCAGCAGTTTCTCGGACATAAACTATGGCTACACCTTC. Its protein is CASSFSDINYGYTF. The V call is TRBV6-2 or TRBV6-3, the J call TRBJ1-2; weak D call: TRBD1 (5 bases). This CDR3 region has 14 residues. Germline loops: CDR1 MNHEY, CDR2 SVGEGT. V was trimmed by 4 bases and J by 2 bases, leaving 11 bases between them.

The chain couples TRBV20-1 to TRBJ2-3; no reliable D call. The V gene's germline CDR1 is DFQATT and CDR2 SNEGSKA (reference sequence). The CDR3 spans 15 residues. V shed 4 bases and J shed 0 bases, with 14 bases lying between them. The CDR3 loop reads CSAIDSRASTDTQYF. In nucleotides, the CDR3 is TGCAGTGCTATAGACTCTCGTGCTAGCACAGATACGCAGTATTTT.

The chain employs TRBV12-3 or TRBV12-4 and TRBJ2-5, with TRBD2 matching over 7 bases. The CDR3 extends over 14 amino acids. V shed 3 bases and J 7 bases; nucleotides not matched to a gene: 8. DNA of the CDR3: TGTGCCAGCAGTTTTGCCAGCGGGACGGCGACCCAGTACTTC. Its translation is CASSFASGTATQYF.